The rows below give T cell receptor beta chains drawn from one sample of a study of cytomegalovirus exposure and HLA in healthy donors. Sequenced by immunoSEQ multiplex PCR; TCRdb stores in-frame clones only, minus some. The sample records over 85,000 clones, roughly four fifths being singletons. The sequenced sample was PBMCs. The receptors here all came from a male donor in good health and CMV-seropositive. Each CDR3 is given without its conserved first and last residue. Each record gives: V gene, J gene, CDR3 length, CDR3 protein.

>TRBV5-1|TRBJ2-1|13
ASSYGLANTNEQF
>TRBV5-3|TRBJ2-7|15
ARSRGQGRDPSYEQY
>TRBV25-1|TRBJ1-3|12
ASSDGPSGNTIY
>TRBV19|TRBJ2-6|15
ASSRGQGASGANVLT
>TRBV27|TRBJ1-5|12
ASSLRQGNQPQH
>TRBV11-3|TRBJ2-1|14
ASSPGLAGLYNEQF
>TRBV19|TRBJ2-5|12
ASSISRGQETQY
>TRBV28|TRBJ2-1|13
ASRILAGGRNEQF
>TRBV29-1|TRBJ1-5|12
SVSQGPYNQPQH
>TRBV7-8|TRBJ2-7|12
ASSLAGGVYEQY
>TRBV19|TRBJ2-6|13
ASSPTGTGANVLT
>TRBV28|TRBJ2-7|12
ASRGTGFTYEQY
>TRBV7-7|TRBJ2-3|13
ASSRWGREADTQY
>TRBV5-1|TRBJ2-5|12
ASSLGTGAETQY
>TRBV11-2|TRBJ1-4|12
ASSSTDRKEKLF
>TRBV6-5|TRBJ2-7|12
ASSRQGGSYDQY
>TRBV5-6|TRBJ2-5|16
ASSSYTRSRDRVGTQY
>TRBV25-1|TRBJ2-2|16
ASSEWSRDRRVTGELF
>TRBV20-1|TRBJ2-7|9
SASDRREQY
>TRBV18|TRBJ2-5|9
ASSSEETQY
>TRBV27|TRBJ1-2|12
ASSFNRGTYGYT
>TRBV5-4|TRBJ2-7|12
ASRPRGGSYEQY
>TRBV28|TRBJ2-7|12
ASREAGGPYEQY
>TRBV9|TRBJ1-5|12
ASSVTRIYQPQH
>TRBV29-1|TRBJ2-1|14
SVFQGTSLSYNEQF
>TRBV7-8|TRBJ2-7|10
ASSRGPHEQY
>TRBV6-6|TRBJ2-7|13
ASRRVAGSSYEQY
>TRBV7-9|TRBJ2-7|15
ASSLVAGGVRSYEQY
>TRBV14|NA|17
ASSQDPTDLAGGSYEQY
>TRBV7-9|TRBJ2-1|15
ASSLVRVGSSYNEQF
>TRBV4-3|TRBJ1-4|12
ASATGQLNEKLF
>TRBV4-3|TRBJ2-7|14
ASSQLLAGNTYEQY
>TRBV19|TRBJ1-5|11
ASSMAGRQPQH
>TRBV29-1|TRBJ2-7|10
SAAGTWGEQY
>TRBV2|TRBJ2-6|15
ASSVVAPGSGANGLT
>TRBV9|NA|14
ASSSQGSPGAYEQY
>TRBV6-1|TRBJ1-2|16
ASSEVRLEGRNDYGYT
>TRBV19|TRBJ1-5|14
ASTQDRGSSNQPQH
>TRBV4-2|TRBJ2-3|18
ASSRSGLAGGGRSTDTQY
>TRBV6-5|TRBJ1-3|13
ASSPSSFSGNTIY
>TRBV14|TRBJ2-2|12
ASKPGLATGELF
>TRBV28|TRBJ2-5|12
ASSFGGTGETQY
>TRBV7-9|TRBJ1-1|12
ASSSDWANTEAF
>TRBV7-2|TRBJ2-7|13
ASSASGSGSYEQY
>TRBV7-2|TRBJ2-7|11
ASSLGGLADEY
>TRBV11-2|TRBJ2-1|13
ASSVGQGDYNEQF
>TRBV16|TRBJ1-4|12
ASSPGQPNEKLF
>TRBV9|TRBJ2-7|12
ASSVTGAWGEQY
>TRBV4-1|TRBJ2-1|14
ASSQERSSSYNEQF
>TRBV14|TRBJ2-3|13
ASSQGTSATDTQY
>TRBV6-6|TRBJ1-2|11
ASSSGTDYGYT
>TRBV28|TRBJ2-1|13
ASSLPGTGGNEQF
>TRBV6-4|TRBJ2-7|15
ASKDSGTTYLSYEQY
>TRBV7-7|TRBJ2-3|17
ASSPWGTGGSRNTDTQY